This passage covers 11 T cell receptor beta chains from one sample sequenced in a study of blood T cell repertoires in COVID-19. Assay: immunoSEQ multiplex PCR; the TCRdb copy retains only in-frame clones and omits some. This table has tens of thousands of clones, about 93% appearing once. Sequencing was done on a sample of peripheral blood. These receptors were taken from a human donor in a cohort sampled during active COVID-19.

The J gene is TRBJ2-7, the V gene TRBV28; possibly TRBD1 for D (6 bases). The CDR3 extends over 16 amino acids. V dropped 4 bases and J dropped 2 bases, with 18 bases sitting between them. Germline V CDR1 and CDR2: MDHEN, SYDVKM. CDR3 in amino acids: CASSYLPAGTPYEQYF. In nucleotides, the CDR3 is TGTGCCAGCAGTTATCTACCCGCCGGGACACCCTACGAGCAGTACTTC. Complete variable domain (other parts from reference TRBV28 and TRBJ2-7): DVKVTQSSRYLVKRTGEKVFLECVQDMDHENMFWYRQDPGLGLRLIYFSYDVKMKEKGDIPEGYSVSREKKERFSLILESASTNQTSMYLCASSYLPAGTPYEQYFGPGTRLTVT.

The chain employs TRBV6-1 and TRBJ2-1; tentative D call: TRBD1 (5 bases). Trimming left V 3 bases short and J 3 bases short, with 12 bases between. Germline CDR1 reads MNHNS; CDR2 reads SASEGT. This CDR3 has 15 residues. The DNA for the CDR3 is TGTGCCAGCAGTGATTCCCAGGGATTCTACAATGAGCAGTTCTTC. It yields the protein CASSDSQGFYNEQFF.

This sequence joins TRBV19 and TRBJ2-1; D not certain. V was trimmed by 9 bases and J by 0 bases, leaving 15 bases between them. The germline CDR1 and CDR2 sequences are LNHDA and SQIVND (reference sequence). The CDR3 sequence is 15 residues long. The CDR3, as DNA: TGTGCCAGCTTACCCCAACTGAGCTCCTACAATGAGCAGTTCTTC. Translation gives CASLPQLSSYNEQFF.

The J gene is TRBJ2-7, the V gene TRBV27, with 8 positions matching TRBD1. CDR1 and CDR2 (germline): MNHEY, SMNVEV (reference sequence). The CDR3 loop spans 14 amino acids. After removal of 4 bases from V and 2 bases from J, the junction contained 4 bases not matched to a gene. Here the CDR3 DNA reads TGTGCCAGCAGTTCAGGGGGCGGTACCTACGAGCAGTACTTC. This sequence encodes CASSSGGGTYEQYF.

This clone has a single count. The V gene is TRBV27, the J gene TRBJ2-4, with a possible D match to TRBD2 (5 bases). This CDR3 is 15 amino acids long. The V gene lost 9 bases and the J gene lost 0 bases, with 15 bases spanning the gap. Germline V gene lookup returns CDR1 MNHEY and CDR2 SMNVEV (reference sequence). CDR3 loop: CARRGLTLAKNIQYF. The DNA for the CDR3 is TGTGCCAGAAGAGGACTGACCCTAGCCAAAAACATTCAGTACTTC.

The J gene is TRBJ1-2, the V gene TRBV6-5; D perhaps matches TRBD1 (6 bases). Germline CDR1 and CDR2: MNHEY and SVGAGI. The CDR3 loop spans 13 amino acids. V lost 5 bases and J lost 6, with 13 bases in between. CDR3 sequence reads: CASSRGQIHGYTF. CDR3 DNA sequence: TGTGCCAGCAGTCGCGGACAGATCCATGGCTACACCTTC.

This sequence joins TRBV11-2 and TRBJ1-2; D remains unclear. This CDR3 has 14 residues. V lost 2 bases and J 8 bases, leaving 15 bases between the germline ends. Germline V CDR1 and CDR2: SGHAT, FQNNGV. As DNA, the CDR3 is TGTGCCAGCAGCTTATTCCAGGTGGTGGGCGGCTACACCTTC. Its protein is CASSLFQVVGGYTF.

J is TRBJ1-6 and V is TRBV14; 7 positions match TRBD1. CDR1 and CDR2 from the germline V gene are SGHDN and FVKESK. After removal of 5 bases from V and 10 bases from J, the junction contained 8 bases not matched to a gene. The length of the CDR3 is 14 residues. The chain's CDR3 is CASSEGQGESPLHF. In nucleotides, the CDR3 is TGTGCCAGCAGCGAAGGCCAGGGGGAATCACCCCTCCACTTT.

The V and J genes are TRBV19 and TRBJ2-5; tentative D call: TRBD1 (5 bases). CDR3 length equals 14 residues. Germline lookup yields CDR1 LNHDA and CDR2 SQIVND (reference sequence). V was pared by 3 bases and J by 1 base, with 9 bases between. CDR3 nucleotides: TGTGCCAGTAGTATGGGGCAGACCCAAGAGACCCAGTACTTC. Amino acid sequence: CASSMGQTQETQYF.

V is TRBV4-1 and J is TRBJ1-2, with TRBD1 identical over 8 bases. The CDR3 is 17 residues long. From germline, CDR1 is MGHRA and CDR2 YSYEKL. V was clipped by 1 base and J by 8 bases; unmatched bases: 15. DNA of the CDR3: TGCGCCAGCAGCCAAGTAGGTCCGGCACAGGGGGACGAGGGCTACACCTTC. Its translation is CASSQVGPAQGDEGYTF.

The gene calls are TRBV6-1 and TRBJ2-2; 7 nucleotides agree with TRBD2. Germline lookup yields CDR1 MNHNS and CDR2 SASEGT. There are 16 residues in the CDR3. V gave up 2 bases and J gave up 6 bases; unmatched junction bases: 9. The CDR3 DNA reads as TGTGCCAGCAGTGAACGGGGGGTAAATTCGCCCGGGGAGCTGTTTTTT. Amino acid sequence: CASSERGVNSPGELFF.